This T cell receptor beta chain derives from a study of technical replicates of blood from a handful of donors. TCRdb's copy holds only in-frame clones and misses some; the assay was immunoSEQ multiplex PCR. The sample includes about 80,000 clones, roughly 90% of them seen just once. V lost 10 bases to trimming and J lost 5 bases; unmatched junction nucleotides: 11. Germline V gives CDR1 SNHLY, CDR2 FYNNEI. CDR3 length: 16 residues. V usage is TRBV2 and J usage is TRBJ2-5, with 15 bases aligning to TRBD2. Sample: T cells isolated from PBMCs. The clonotype comes from a human donor in good health. The CDR3 DNA is TGTGCCAACGCACCGGGACTAGCGGGAGGAACTGAGACCCAGTACTTC. Translation: CANAPGLAGGTETQYF.